The rows below give T cell receptor beta chains drawn from one sample of a study of response to subunit inactivated influenza vaccine. TCRdb fed the RT-PCR reads into MiXCR, producing one record per CDR3 protein. The data show roughly 570,000 distinct CDR3 sequences, around 15% seen once. The specimen was PBMCs from blood, collected 11 to 12 days after vaccination. The receptors stem from a man in his fifties who received an inactivated influenza vaccine. Both conserved end residues are part of each CDR3. A D gene is named only where the DNA matches it firmly. Clone size is not always given. Where it is, it says once, few, many or a class for expanded clones.

j_call	v_call	clone_size	d_call	cdr3_aa	cdr3_nt
TRBJ1-5	TRBV7-2	-	-	CASSLVQGRGNQPQHF	TGTGCCAGCAGCTTAGTCCAGGGGCGAGGCAATCAGCCCCAGCATTTT
TRBJ2-5	TRBV20-1	-	-	CSASSGREIETQYF	TGCAGTGCTAGCTCAGGCCGGGAGATAGAGACCCAGTACTTC
TRBJ2-1	TRBV28	few	-	CASSLPPPGKGKVYNEQFF	TGTGCCAGCAGTTTACCCCCCCCCGGGAAAGGTAAGGTCTACAATGAGCAGTTCTTC
TRBJ2-7	TRBV27	few	TRBD1	CASSPIGADRGFYEQYF	TGTGCCAGCAGTCCCATAGGGGCGGACAGGGGGTTCTACGAGCAGTACTTC
TRBJ2-1	TRBV7-2	-	TRBD1	CASSRGGRGEQFF	TGTGCCAGCAGCCGAGGGGGCCGGGGTGAGCAGTTCTTC
TRBJ2-4	TRBV5-1	few	-	CASSLPNRSYLAKNIQYF	TGCGCCAGCAGCTTGCCAAACAGGTCGTATTTAGCCAAAAACATTCAGTACTTC
TRBJ2-7	TRBV12-5	few	TRBD2	CASAGGLGYEQYF	TGTGCTAGTGCCGGGGGACTAGGCTACGAGCAGTACTTC
TRBJ2-5	TRBV7-2	many	TRBD2	CASSLFSTSGGRETQYF	TGTGCCAGCAGCTTATTCTCTACTAGCGGGGGAAGGGAGACCCAGTACTTC
TRBJ2-5	TRBV29-1	many	-	CSAQSWETQYF	TGCAGCGCCCAATCCTGGGAGACCCAGTACTTC
TRBJ2-3	TRBV7-2	-	-	CASSLDRWSDTQYF	TGTGCCAGCAGCTTAGATCGTTGGTCAGATACGCAGTATTTT
TRBJ1-1	TRBV9	many	TRBD1	CASSPRGTATTEAFF	TGTGCCAGCAGCCCGAGAGGGACAGCAACCACTGAAGCTTTCTTT
TRBJ2-1	TRBV6-2/TRBV6-3	many	TRBD2	CASSYPGLAGVPSSYNEQFF	TGTGCCAGCAGTTATCCGGGACTAGCGGGAGTCCCTAGCTCCTACAATGAGCAGTTCTTC
TRBJ1-2	TRBV20-1	-	-	CSAIRELSYGYTF	TGCAGTGCCATCAGGGAGCTCAGCTATGGCTACACCTTC
TRBJ2-6	TRBV11-2	few	-	CASSSGQFGLPGANVLTF	TGTGCCAGCAGTTCTGGACAGTTTGGGCTCCCTGGGGCCAACGTCCTGACTTTC
TRBJ2-3	TRBV6-1	many	-	CASSLTRRDTDTQYF	TGTGCCAGCAGCCTGACTAGGAGAGACACAGATACGCAGTATTTT
TRBJ2-2	TRBV6-2/TRBV6-3	few	-	CASSYSRVTGELFF	TGTGCCAGCAGTTACTCCAGGGTCACCGGGGAGCTGTTTTTT
TRBJ2-5	TRBV5-1	-	-	CASSTGTQKETQYF	TGCGCCAGCAGTACCGGGACACAGAAAGAGACCCAGTACTTC
TRBJ2-1	TRBV7-2	many	TRBD2	CASSLVAGESYNEQFF	TGTGCCAGCAGCTTAGTTGCGGGAGAGTCTTACAATGAGCAGTTCTTC
TRBJ2-1	TRBV9	few	TRBD2	CASSVKRETSYNEQFF	TGTGCCAGCAGCGTAAAGCGGGAGACGTCCTACAATGAGCAGTTCTTC
TRBJ1-1	TRBV4-1	few	-	CASSQLGATTVRFF	TGCGCCAGCAGCCAACTAGGGGCGACCACTGTACGCTTCTTT
TRBJ2-7	TRBV7-9	few	TRBD1	CASSPPGQGSHEQYF	TGTGCCAGCAGCCCTCCGGGACAGGGGTCCCACGAGCAGTACTTC
TRBJ2-7	TRBV3-1	few	TRBD1	CASSQPTGQQYF	TGTGCCAGCAGCCAGCCGACAGGGCAGCAGTACTTC
TRBJ2-7	TRBV20-1	-	-	CSAREADAYEQYF	TGCAGTGCTAGGGAGGCAGACGCCTACGAGCAGTACTTC
TRBJ2-2	TRBV6-1	few	TRBD1	CASSQGAYTGELFF	TGTGCCAGCAGCCAGGGGGCGTACACCGGGGAGCTGTTTTTT
TRBJ1-6	TRBV10-3	-	TRBD1	CAIRDRSSYNSPLHF	TGTGCCATCAGGGACAGGAGCTCCTATAATTCACCCCTCCACTTT
TRBJ2-7	TRBV12-3/TRBV12-4	-	-	CASSLQGTPSAEQYF	TGTGCCAGCAGTTTACAGGGTACCCCTAGTGCCGAGCAGTACTTC
TRBJ1-4	TRBV10-3	-	-	CAISESTHQREKLFF	TGTGCCATCAGTGAGTCGACCCACCAAAGGGAAAAACTGTTTTTT
TRBJ2-2	TRBV5-1	few	-	CASSQLGSDAGELFF	TGCGCCAGCAGCCAACTAGGGTCCGACGCCGGGGAGCTGTTTTTT
TRBJ1-1	TRBV3-1	-	-	CASSQAGGEAFF	TGTGCCAGCAGCCAAGCAGGCGGTGAAGCTTTCTTT
TRBJ2-3	TRBV18	-	TRBD2	CASSPPGLASSTDTQYF	TGTGCCAGCTCACCTCCGGGACTAGCATCGTCCACAGATACGCAGTATTTT
TRBJ1-2	TRBV12-3/TRBV12-4	-	TRBD1	CASSRGGGDGYTF	TGTGCCAGCAGCCGAGGGGGCGGCGATGGCTACACCTTC
TRBJ1-2	TRBV5-1	few	TRBD1	CASSLGTGVGGGYTF	TGCGCCAGCAGCTTGGGGACAGGGGTTGGTGGAGGCTACACCTTC
TRBJ2-5	TRBV2	few	TRBD2	CASSELAGVQETQYF	TGTGCCAGCAGTGAGTTAGCGGGGGTCCAAGAGACCCAGTACTTC
TRBJ2-3	TRBV4-1	-	-	CASSQDASYTDTQYF	TGCGCCAGCAGCCAAGATGCCAGCTACACAGATACGCAGTATTTT
TRBJ2-1	TRBV6-5	-	-	CASSYSGWQGDNEQFF	TGTGCCAGCAGTTACTCGGGTTGGCAGGGCGACAATGAGCAGTTCTTC
TRBJ1-1	TRBV18	few	-	CASSPTGTSLMNTEAFF	TGTGCCAGCTCACCAACCGGGACAAGCCTCATGAACACTGAAGCTTTCTTT
TRBJ2-5	TRBV7-2	-	TRBD1	CASSLRGQGIGETQYF	TGTGCCAGCAGCTTAAGGGGACAGGGGATCGGGGAGACCCAGTACTTC
TRBJ2-3	TRBV20-1	few	-	CSARDPRGAADTQYF	TGCAGTGCTAGAGATCCACGGGGGGCCGCAGATACGCAGTATTTT
TRBJ1-2	TRBV10-3	many	TRBD1	CAISKATGGGDGYTF	TGTGCCATCAGTAAAGCGACAGGGGGCGGAGATGGCTACACCTTC
TRBJ2-7	TRBV7-2	-	-	CASSTSAGTSYEQYF	TGTGCCAGCAGCACTTCGGCGGGAACCTCTTACGAGCAGTACTTC
TRBJ2-2	TRBV27	few	TRBD1	CASSRTGGAGTGELFF	TGTGCCAGCAGTCGCACAGGGGGCGCGGGGACCGGGGAGCTGTTTTTT
TRBJ2-5	TRBV12-3/TRBV12-4	-	-	CASSRVDQETQYF	TGTGCCAGCAGCCGGGTTGACCAAGAGACCCAGTACTTC
TRBJ1-1	TRBV20-1	few	-	CSATEKLEAFF	TGCAGTGCTACAGAGAAGCTTGAAGCTTTCTTT
TRBJ2-3	TRBV2	few	-	CASSLSKGGPSTDTQYF	TGTGCCAGCAGTCTCTCAAAGGGGGGGCCCAGCACAGATACGCAGTATTTT
TRBJ1-4	TRBV29-1	-	TRBD1	CSVEVGQGEGGPFF	TGCAGCGTTGAAGTAGGACAGGGTGAGGGGGGTCCGTTTTTT
TRBJ2-7	TRBV15	few	-	CATSRGLGTYEQYF	TGTGCCACCAGCAGAGGGCTGGGGACCTACGAGCAGTACTTC
TRBJ2-6	TRBV6-2/TRBV6-3	few	TRBD1	CASWTGRSGANVLTF	TGTGCCAGCTGGACAGGCAGGTCTGGGGCCAACGTCCTGACTTTC
TRBJ2-5	TRBV7-8	-	TRBD1	CASSSGQGRGQETQYF	TGTGCCAGCAGCTCGGGACAGGGGCGGGGGCAAGAGACCCAGTACTTC
TRBJ2-3	TRBV21-1	few	-	CASSTKKRTAETLKDTQYF	TGTGCCAGCAGCACGAAAAAGAGGACCGCCGAAACCTTGAAAGATACGCAGTATTTT
TRBJ1-6	TRBV6-5	few	-	CASSYSDSSYNSPLHF	TGTGCCAGCAGTTACTCGGACAGCTCCTATAATTCACCCCTCCACTTT
TRBJ2-7	TRBV28	-	-	CASGLRANEQYF	TGTGCCAGCGGCCTTAGGGCTAACGAGCAGTACTTC
TRBJ2-3	TRBV20-1	-	-	CSASETANTQYF	TGCAGTGCTAGTGAGACTGCAAATACGCAGTATTTT
TRBJ2-7	TRBV5-5	few	TRBD1	CASSSFGQGNSYEQYF	TGTGCCAGCAGCTCATTTGGACAGGGCAATTCCTACGAGCAGTACTTC
TRBJ2-1	TRBV5-1	few	TRBD2	CASRRVSGNLNEQFF	TGCGCCAGCAGACGAGTTAGCGGGAATCTGAATGAGCAGTTCTTC
TRBJ2-7	TRBV20-1	-	TRBD2	CSAESGVLTYEQYF	TGCAGTGCTGAAAGCGGGGTCTTAACCTACGAGCAGTACTTC
TRBJ2-5	TRBV20-1	-	TRBD2	CSARVIPRWGEGVGETQYF	TGCAGTGCTAGAGTTATCCCTAGATGGGGGGAGGGCGTTGGGGAGACCCAGTACTTC
TRBJ2-2	TRBV20-1	few	TRBD1	CSARRDRLTGELFF	TGCAGTGCTAGGAGGGACAGATTGACCGGGGAGCTGTTTTTT